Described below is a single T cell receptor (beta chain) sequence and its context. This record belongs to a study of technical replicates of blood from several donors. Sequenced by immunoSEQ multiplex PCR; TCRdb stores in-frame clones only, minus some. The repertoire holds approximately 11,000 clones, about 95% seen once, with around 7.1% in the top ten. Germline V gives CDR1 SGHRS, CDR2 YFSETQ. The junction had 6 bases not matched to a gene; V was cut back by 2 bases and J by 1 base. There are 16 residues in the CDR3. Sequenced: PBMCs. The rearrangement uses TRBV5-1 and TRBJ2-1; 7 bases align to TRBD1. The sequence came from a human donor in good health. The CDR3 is CASSFGQEDSYNEQFF. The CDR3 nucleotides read TGCGCCAGCAGCTTCGGACAGGAAGATTCCTACAATGAGCAGTTCTTC.